The 28 T cell receptor beta chains listed next were all sequenced from one sample in a study of post-analysis software for immune sequencing data. Built from TCR beta cDNA, the libraries had unique molecular identifiers in them. MiXCR, run by TCRdb on the PCR reads, gives a single entry per CDR3 protein. Of hundreds of thousands of distinct CDR3 sequences in the sample, 25% to 30% were seen once. These receptors have no identified antigens. General observations from the study: The study found TRBV5-6, TRBV5-1 and TRBV20-1 among a few TRBV segments more frequent in patients than controls.

Source material: blood. These receptor sequences come from a girl aged 10-17 years with multiple sclerosis.

The table lists this clonotype with a few counts. V and J are TRBV10-3 and TRBJ2-7; 9 nucleotides match TRBD1. V trimming: 6 bases; J trimming: 5 bases; junction bases outside the gene matches: 11. The CDR3 consists of 15 residues. The germline V gene has CDR1 ENHRY and CDR2 SYGVKD. The CDR3 nucleotides are TGTGCCATCAGAGCCGGGACAGGGCTGTTCCACGAGCAGTACTTC. This codes for CAIRAGTGLFHEQYF.

The chain is built from TRBV7-2 and TRBJ1-5, with TRBD1 identical over 8 bases. This CDR3 region has 17 residues. J lost 5 bases, V lost 5 bases, and 14 bases had no gene match. The germline gives CDR1 SGHTA, CDR2 FQGNSA. The DNA for the CDR3 is TGTGCCAGCAGCCCGTGGGGCAGGGGGCTAAGACATCAGCCCCAGCATTTT. It specifies CASSPWGRGLRHQPQHF.

The rearrangement links TRBV27 to TRBJ1-2, with 7 positions matching TRBD1. Trimming removed 6 bases from V and 3 bases from J; junction bases left unmatched: 4. The CDR3 runs to 13 residues. CDR1 MNHEY and CDR2 SMNVEV come from the germline V gene (reference sequence). CDR3 sequence: CASRPDRDYGYTF. For the CDR3, the DNA is TGTGCCAGCAGGCCAGACAGGGACTATGGCTACACCTTC.

The chain combines TRBV6-1 with TRBJ1-5; possibly TRBD1 for D (5 bases). Germline V gives CDR1 MNHNS, CDR2 SASEGT. This CDR3 comprises 15 residues. The V end was cut by 4 bases, the J end by 1 base, with 11 bases between. The CDR3 nucleotides read TGTGCCAGCAGTGCATCGACAGAAAGCAATCAGCCCCAGCATTTT. Translating gives CASSASTESNQPQHF.

As concerns this clonotype: A junction boundary mismatches the germline segment, possibly from a read error. The chain recombines TRBV7-2 with TRBJ2-6, with D perhaps matching TRBD1 (5 bases). The germline V gene encodes CDR1 SGHTA and CDR2 FQGNSA. The CDR3 has 15 amino acids. CDR3 region: CASSPSTVGANVRTF. DNA for the CDR3: TGTGCCAGCAGCCCGAGCACAGTTGGGGCCAACGTCCGGACTTTC.

At least ten counts were recorded for this clonotype. The genes are TRBV12-3 or TRBV12-4 and TRBJ2-3; D possibly corresponds to TRBD1 (6 bases). The CDR3 sequence is 15 residues long. V lost 5 bases and J 7 bases, leaving 19 bases between the germline ends. The CDR3 protein is CASSTGTSRSNTQYF. CDR3 nucleotides: TGTGCCAGCAGTACAGGGACCTCCAGGTCAAATACGCAGTATTTT.

This clonotype was observed at least ten times. CDR3 sequence: CASSWGTGNEQFF. The CDR3 DNA follows: TGCGCCAGCAGCTGGGGGACAGGCAATGAGCAGTTCTTC. The rearrangement joins TRBV5-1 to TRBJ2-1; the match to TRBD1 covers 8 bases. The CDR3 covers 13 residues. Germline loops: CDR1 SGHRS, CDR2 YFSETQ. With 3 bases clipped from V and 6 bases from J, the junction kept 2 bases outside the gene matches.

This clonotype was counted at least ten times. The V gene is TRBV15, the J gene TRBJ2-7; D gene unclear. The CDR3 loop spans 15 amino acids. The V and J ends lost 0 bases and 3 bases respectively, with 12 bases between them. Germline V gene data show CDR1 as LNHNV and CDR2 as YYDKDF (reference sequence). The chain's CDR3 is CATSREAQDFYEQYF. Written as DNA, the CDR3 is TGTGCCACCAGCAGAGAGGCGCAAGACTTCTACGAGCAGTACTTC.

V and J are TRBV29-1 and TRBJ1-3, with 7 bases lining up with TRBD1. The trim removed 2 bases at V and 3 bases at J, leaving 4 bases unmatched. The germline gives CDR1 SQVTM, CDR2 ANQGSEA. The CDR3 spans 14 residues. The CDR3 here is CSVEQTGSGNTIYF. The CDR3 nucleotides are TGCAGCGTTGAACAGACAGGGAGTGGAAACACCATATATTTT.

In this sample, this clonotype turned up many times. V is TRBV6-2 or TRBV6-3 and J is TRBJ2-1; no clear D gene. Germline lookup yields CDR1 MNHEY and CDR2 SVGEGT. The CDR3 runs to 12 residues. V lost 1 base and J 7 bases, leaving 5 bases between the germline ends. The CDR3, as DNA: TGTGCCAGCAGTTACTTCCGTAATGAGCAGTTCTTC. It is translated as CASSYFRNEQFF.

This clonotype showed up many times. The chain carries TRBV29-1 and TRBJ2-7; 10 positions match TRBD2. This CDR3 has 14 amino acids. Looked up from germline, CDR1 is SQVTM and CDR2 is ANQGSEA. The ends lost 3 bases at V and 0 bases at J; junction bases unmatched: 2. DNA of the CDR3: TGCAGCGTTGAGGGGACTAGCGACTCCTACGAGCAGTACTTC. This gives the protein CSVEGTSDSYEQYF.

J is TRBJ1-2 and V is TRBV20-1, with D possibly TRBD1 on 5 matching bases. CDR3 size: 13 residues. Trimming took off 3 bases at V and 4 bases at J, with 12 bases between the two ends. Germline values: CDR1 DFQATT, CDR2 SNEGSKA (reference sequence). CDR3 nucleotide sequence: TGCAGTGCTAGTGATTTTCAGGGCTATGGCTACACCTTC. This translates into CSASDFQGYGYTF.

The genes are TRBV9 and TRBJ2-1; TRBD2 aligns across 7 bases. Germline CDR1 reads SGDLS; CDR2 reads YYNGEE. The CDR3 contains 16 residues. Trimming removed 0 bases from V and 4 bases from J; junction bases left unmatched: 7. CDR3 protein: CASSVGSGGTYNEQFF. CDR3 DNA sequence: TGTGCCAGCAGCGTAGGGTCGGGGGGAACTTACAATGAGCAGTTCTTC.

The V gene is TRBV20-1, the J gene TRBJ2-3; D remains ambiguous. Germline CDR1 is DFQATT and CDR2 is SNEGSKA (reference sequence). This CDR3 spans 14 amino acids. Trimming stripped 2 bases from V and 0 bases from J, with 9 bases between. This CDR3 reads CSARIPASTDTQYF. The CDR3 DNA reads as TGCAGTGCTAGAATCCCTGCTAGCACAGATACGCAGTATTTT.

CDR3 amino acids: CASRSDRANTGANVLTF. As DNA, the CDR3 is TGTGCCAGCAGATCGGACAGGGCTAACACTGGGGCCAACGTCCTGACTTTC. The rearrangement joins TRBV2 to TRBJ2-6; TRBD1 agrees at 8 bases. The trim removed 6 bases at V and 2 bases at J, leaving 9 bases unmatched. Germline V lookup: CDR1 SNHLY, CDR2 FYNNEI. This CDR3 region has 17 residues.

The V call is TRBV20-1, the J call TRBJ1-5; D is unclear. The CDR3 is 12 amino acids. V was cut by 1 base and J by 3 bases, with 4 bases left in between. CDR1 is DFQATT, CDR2 SNEGSKA, per germline (reference sequence). The CDR3 reads CSARGTNQPQHF. Here the CDR3 DNA reads TGCAGTGCTAGAGGGACCAATCAGCCCCAGCATTTT.

The gene calls are TRBV12-3 or TRBV12-4 and TRBJ2-5; no reliable D call. The germline V and J ends were trimmed by 3 bases and 2 bases, with 22 bases remaining between them. CDR3 size: 18 residues. CDR3 DNA: TGTGCCAGCAGTTTTCTAAAACCGGGTCAAGGCGTACAAGAGACCCAGTACTTC. Translation: CASSFLKPGQGVQETQYF.

The sample holds a few counts of this clonotype. The chain links TRBV20-1 to TRBJ2-3, with 9 bases lining up with TRBD2. Germline V gene data show CDR1 as DFQATT and CDR2 as SNEGSKA (reference sequence). This CDR3 has 13 residues. V was pared by 6 bases and J by 7 bases, with 8 bases of the junction left unmatched. The DNA of the CDR3 is TGCAGTGCCAAATTAGCGGGAGTTCATACGCAGTATTTT. Its translation is CSAKLAGVHTQYF.

The chain recombines TRBV9 with TRBJ2-1, with D possibly TRBD1 on 6 matching bases. The CDR3 runs 15 residues. In germline, CDR1 is SGDLS, CDR2 YYNGEE. Trimming took off 3 bases at V and 2 bases at J, with 12 bases between the two ends. The CDR3 reads CASSDRQDPYNEQFF. CDR3 bases: TGTGCCAGCAGCGACCGACAGGACCCCTACAATGAGCAGTTCTTC.

This clonotype was seen more than once but under ten times. The V call is TRBV10-3, the J call TRBJ1-5, with D perhaps TRBD1 (5 bases). V lost 6 bases to trimming and J lost 3 bases, with 9 bases between them. The CDR3 extends over 13 amino acids. Germline lookup yields CDR1 ENHRY and CDR2 SYGVKD. The CDR3 here is CAIRDKTNQPQHF. CDR3 nucleotide sequence: TGTGCCATCAGGGACAAGACCAATCAGCCCCAGCATTTT.

There are a few counts of this clonotype. CDR3 coding DNA: TGCAGCGTCACGACAGGGGGACCGAACACTGAAGCTTTCTTT. Its translation is CSVTTGGPNTEAFF. The chain recombines TRBV29-1 with TRBJ1-1, with 9 bases identical to TRBD1. V shed 6 bases and J 1 base; nucleotides not matched to a gene: 6. Germline V gives CDR1 SQVTM, CDR2 ANQGSEA. The CDR3 contains 14 residues.

In this sample, this clonotype turned up many times. The genes are TRBV12-3 or TRBV12-4 and TRBJ2-7; weak D call: TRBD2 (5 bases). V was shortened by 3 bases and J by 8 bases, with 14 bases between the two germline ends. The CDR3 runs 13 residues. The CDR3 region has the DNA TGTGCCAGCAGTTTTATGGGAGATCAGAAGCAGTACTTC. Its protein product is CASSFMGDQKQYF.

The chain joins TRBV20-1 to TRBJ2-3; D not resolved. Germline CDR1 reads DFQATT; CDR2 reads SNEGSKA (reference sequence). Trimming left V 5 bases short and J 2 bases short, with 11 bases between. The CDR3 length is 13 residues. The CDR3 region is CSAAIAATDTQYF. The CDR3, as DNA: TGCAGTGCTGCAATAGCAGCCACAGATACGCAGTATTTT.

This clonotype was detected a few times. J is TRBJ2-1 and V is TRBV20-1, with 9 bases fitting TRBD2. V dropped 6 bases and J dropped 2; count of bases not matched to a gene: 8. The CDR3 consists of 15 residues. Germline CDR1 reads DFQATT; CDR2 reads SNEGSKA (reference sequence). The DNA for the CDR3 is TGCAGTGCCAACCGAGCGGGAGGTCCCTACAATGAGCAGTTCTTC. Translated: CSANRAGGPYNEQFF.

The chain recombines TRBV12-3 or TRBV12-4 with TRBJ2-3; no clear D gene. Trimming cost V 5 bases and J 11 bases, with 8 bases left between them. The CDR3 has 10 amino acids. DNA for the CDR3: TGTGCCAGCAGTCTGAGAAAGCAGTATTTT. Its protein product is CASSLRKQYF.

In regard to this clonotype: The CDR3 does not end in the conserved phenylalanine or tryptophan, so this is likely a read error. This chain links TRBV3-1 with TRBJ2-1; TRBD2 might be the D (6 bases). The J call may be faulty, since TRBJ2-7 better matches the DNA end. Germline V gene lookup returns CDR1 LGHDT and CDR2 YNNKEL (reference sequence). This CDR3 contains 15 residues. DNA of the CDR3: TGTGCCAGCAGCCAAGATAGGGGACTTCGGTACGAGCAGTACTTA. Its protein product is CASSQDRGLRYEQYL.

The chain uses TRBV10-3 and TRBJ1-6, with 7 bases identical to TRBD1. V trimming: 2 bases; J trimming: 10 bases; junction bases outside the gene matches: 8. The CDR3 has 15 residues. From germline, CDR1 is ENHRY and CDR2 SYGVKD. CDR3 region: CAISEDRASRSPLHF. CDR3 sequence (DNA): TGTGCCATCAGTGAGGACAGGGCCTCTAGGTCACCCCTCCACTTT.

V usage is TRBV12-3 or TRBV12-4 and J usage is TRBJ1-1; possible D gene TRBD1, 5 bases. The V end was cut by 5 bases, the J end by 5 bases, with 15 bases between. The CDR3 runs 14 residues. Here the CDR3 reads CASSLVTGGTEAFF. CDR3 coding DNA: TGTGCCAGCAGTCTCGTTACCGGGGGAACTGAAGCTTTCTTT.